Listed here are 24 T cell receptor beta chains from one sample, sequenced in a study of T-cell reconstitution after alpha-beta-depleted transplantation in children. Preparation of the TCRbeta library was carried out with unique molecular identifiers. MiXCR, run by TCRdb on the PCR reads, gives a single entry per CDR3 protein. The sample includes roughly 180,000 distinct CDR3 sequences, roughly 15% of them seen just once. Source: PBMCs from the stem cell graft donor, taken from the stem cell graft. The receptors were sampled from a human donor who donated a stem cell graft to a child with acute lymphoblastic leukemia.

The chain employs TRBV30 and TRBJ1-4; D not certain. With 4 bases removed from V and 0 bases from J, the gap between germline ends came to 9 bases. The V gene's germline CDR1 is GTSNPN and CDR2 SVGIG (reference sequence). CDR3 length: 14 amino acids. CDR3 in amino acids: CAWTQSTTNEKLFF. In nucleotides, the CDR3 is TGTGCCTGGACCCAATCCACAACTAATGAAAAACTGTTTTTT.

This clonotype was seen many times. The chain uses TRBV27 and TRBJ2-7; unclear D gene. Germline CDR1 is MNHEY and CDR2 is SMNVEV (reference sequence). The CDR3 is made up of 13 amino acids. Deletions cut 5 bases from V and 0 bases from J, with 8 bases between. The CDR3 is CASSRLSSYEQYF. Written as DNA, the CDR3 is TGTGCCAGCAGTCGCCTCAGCTCCTACGAGCAGTACTTC.

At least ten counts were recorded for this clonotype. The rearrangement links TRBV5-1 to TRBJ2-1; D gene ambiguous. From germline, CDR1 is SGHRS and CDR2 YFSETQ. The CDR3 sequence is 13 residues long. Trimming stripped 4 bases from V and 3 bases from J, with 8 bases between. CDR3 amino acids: CASSRSGYNEQFF. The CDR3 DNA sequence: TGCGCCAGCAGCCGATCTGGCTACAATGAGCAGTTCTTC.

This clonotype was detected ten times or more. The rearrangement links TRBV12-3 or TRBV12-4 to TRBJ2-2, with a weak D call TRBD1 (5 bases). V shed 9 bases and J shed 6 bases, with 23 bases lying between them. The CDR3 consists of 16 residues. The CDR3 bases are TGTGCCAGTAGGTCCCCTTCAAGGGGTCGTTCCGGGGAGCTGTTTTTT. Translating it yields CASRSPSRGRSGELFF.

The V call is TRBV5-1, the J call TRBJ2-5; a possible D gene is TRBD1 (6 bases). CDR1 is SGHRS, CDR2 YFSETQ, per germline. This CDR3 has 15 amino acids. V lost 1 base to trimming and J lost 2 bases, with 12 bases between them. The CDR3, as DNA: TGCGCCAGCAGCTTGATGACAGGCCCGCAAGAGACCCAGTACTTC. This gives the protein CASSLMTGPQETQYF.

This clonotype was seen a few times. CDR3 loop: CSASRGQGGYGYTF. The CDR3, as DNA: TGCAGTGCCTCCAGGGGGCAGGGTGGCTATGGCTACACCTTC. The chain has TRBV20-1 and TRBJ1-2; TRBD1 aligns across 8 bases. The germline V gene encodes CDR1 DFQATT and CDR2 SNEGSKA (reference sequence). The CDR3 has 14 residues. Trimming took 6 bases from V and 4 from J; bases not matched to a gene: 10.

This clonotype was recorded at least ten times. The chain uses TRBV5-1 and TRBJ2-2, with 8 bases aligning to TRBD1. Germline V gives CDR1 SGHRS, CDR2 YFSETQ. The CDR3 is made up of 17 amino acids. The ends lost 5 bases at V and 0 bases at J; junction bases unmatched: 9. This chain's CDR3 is CASSDRGSWANTGELFF. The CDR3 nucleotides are TGCGCCAGCAGTGACAGGGGATCGTGGGCGAACACCGGGGAGCTGTTTTTT.

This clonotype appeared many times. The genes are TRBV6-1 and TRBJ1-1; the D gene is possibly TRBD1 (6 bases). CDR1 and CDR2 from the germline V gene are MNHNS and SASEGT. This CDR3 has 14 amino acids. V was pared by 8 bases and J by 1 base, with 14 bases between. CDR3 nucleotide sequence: TGTGCCAGCGGAAGGGGGGGCCCGAACACTGAAGCTTTCTTT. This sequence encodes CASGRGGPNTEAFF.

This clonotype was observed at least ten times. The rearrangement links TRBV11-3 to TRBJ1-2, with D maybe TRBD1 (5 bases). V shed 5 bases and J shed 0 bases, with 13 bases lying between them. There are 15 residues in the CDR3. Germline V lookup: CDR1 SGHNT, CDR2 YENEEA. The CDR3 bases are TGTGCCAGCAGCCTTCGGGACGGTTCTAACTATGGCTACACCTTC. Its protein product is CASSLRDGSNYGYTF.

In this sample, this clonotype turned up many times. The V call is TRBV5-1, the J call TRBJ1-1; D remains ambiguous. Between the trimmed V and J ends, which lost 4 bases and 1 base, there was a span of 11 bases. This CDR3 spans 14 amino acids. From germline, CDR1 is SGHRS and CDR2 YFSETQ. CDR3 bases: TGCGCCAGCAGCGCCCGGACGGCGAACACTGAAGCTTTCTTT. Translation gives CASSARTANTEAFF.

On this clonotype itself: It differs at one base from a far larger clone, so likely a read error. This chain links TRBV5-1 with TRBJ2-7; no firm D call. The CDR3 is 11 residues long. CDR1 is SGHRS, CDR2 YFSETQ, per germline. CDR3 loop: CASSLGHDQYF. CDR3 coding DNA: TGCGCCAGCAGCTTGGGTCACGATCAGTACTTC.

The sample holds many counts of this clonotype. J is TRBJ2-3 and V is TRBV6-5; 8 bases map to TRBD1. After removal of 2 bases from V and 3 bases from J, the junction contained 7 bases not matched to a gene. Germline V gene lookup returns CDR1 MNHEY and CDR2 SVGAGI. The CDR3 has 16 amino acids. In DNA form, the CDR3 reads TGTGCCAGCAGTTACACGACAGGGGAAAATACAGATACGCAGTATTTT. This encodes CASSYTTGENTDTQYF.

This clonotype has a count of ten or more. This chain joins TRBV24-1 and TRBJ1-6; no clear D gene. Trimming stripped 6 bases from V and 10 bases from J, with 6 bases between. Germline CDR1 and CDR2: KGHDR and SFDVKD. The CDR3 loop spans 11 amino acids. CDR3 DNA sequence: TGTGCCACCAGTTTAGGATCACCCCTCCACTTT. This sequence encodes CATSLGSPLHF.

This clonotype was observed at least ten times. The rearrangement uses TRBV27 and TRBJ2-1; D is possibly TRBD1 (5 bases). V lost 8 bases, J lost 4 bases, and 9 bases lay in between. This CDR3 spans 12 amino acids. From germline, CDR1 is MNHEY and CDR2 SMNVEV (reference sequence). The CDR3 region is CASQGSYNEQFF. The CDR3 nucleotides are TGTGCCAGCCAGGGCAGTTACAATGAGCAGTTCTTC.

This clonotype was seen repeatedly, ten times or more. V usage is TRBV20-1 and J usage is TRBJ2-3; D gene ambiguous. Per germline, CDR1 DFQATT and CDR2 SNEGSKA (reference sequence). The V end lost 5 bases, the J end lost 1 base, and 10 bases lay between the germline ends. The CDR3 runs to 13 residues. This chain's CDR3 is CSAPRGGTDTQYF. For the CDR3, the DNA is TGCAGTGCTCCCCGCGGAGGCACAGATACGCAGTATTTT.

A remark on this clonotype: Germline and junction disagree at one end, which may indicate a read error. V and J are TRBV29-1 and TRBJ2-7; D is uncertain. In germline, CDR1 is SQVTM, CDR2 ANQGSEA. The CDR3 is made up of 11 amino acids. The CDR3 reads CSVDVSYEQYF. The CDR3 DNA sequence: TGCAGCGTTGATGTCTCCTACGAGCAGTATTTC.

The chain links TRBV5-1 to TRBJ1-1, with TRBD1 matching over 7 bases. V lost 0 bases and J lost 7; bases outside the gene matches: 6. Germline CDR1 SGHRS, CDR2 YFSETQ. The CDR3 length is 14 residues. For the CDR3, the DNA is TGCGCCAGCAGCTTGGCCCCGGGACAGATTGAAGCTTTCTTT. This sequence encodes CASSLAPGQIEAFF. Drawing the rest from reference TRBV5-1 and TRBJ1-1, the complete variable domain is KAGVTQTPRYLIKTRGQQVTLSCSPISGHRSVSWYQQTPGQGLQFLFEYFSETQRNKGNFPGRFSGRQFSNSRSEMNVSTLELGDSALYLCASSLAPGQIEAFFGQGTRLTVV.

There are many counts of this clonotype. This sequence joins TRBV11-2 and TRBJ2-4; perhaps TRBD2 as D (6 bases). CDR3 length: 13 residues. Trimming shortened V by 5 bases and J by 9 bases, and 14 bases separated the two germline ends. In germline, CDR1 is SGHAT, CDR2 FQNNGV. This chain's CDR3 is CASSPGDSIIQYF. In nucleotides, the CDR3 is TGTGCCAGCAGCCCCGGGGACTCCATCATTCAGTACTTC.

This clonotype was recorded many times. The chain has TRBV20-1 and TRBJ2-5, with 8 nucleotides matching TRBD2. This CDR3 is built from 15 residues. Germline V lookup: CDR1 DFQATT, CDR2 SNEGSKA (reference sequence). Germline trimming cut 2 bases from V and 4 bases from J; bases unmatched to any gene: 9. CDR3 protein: CSARPLAGGTETQYF. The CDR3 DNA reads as TGCAGTGCTAGACCTCTGGCGGGAGGTACAGAGACCCAGTACTTC.

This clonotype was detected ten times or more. CDR3 sequence reads: CSVWTGGFTAFF. The CDR3 DNA follows: TGCAGCGTGTGGACAGGGGGCTTTACGGCTTTCTTT. The V call is TRBV29-1, the J call TRBJ1-1, with TRBD1 matching 11 bases. In germline, CDR1 is SQVTM, CDR2 ANQGSEA. The CDR3 is 12 residues long. Trimming took 6 bases from V and 11 from J; bases not matched to a gene: 8.

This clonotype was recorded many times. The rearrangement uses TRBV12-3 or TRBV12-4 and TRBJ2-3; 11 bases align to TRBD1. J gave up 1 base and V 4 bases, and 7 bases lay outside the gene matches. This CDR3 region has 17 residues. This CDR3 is CASSSRTGGFRTDTQYF. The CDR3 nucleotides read TGTGCCAGCAGTTCCCGGACAGGGGGCTTTCGCACAGATACGCAGTATTTT.

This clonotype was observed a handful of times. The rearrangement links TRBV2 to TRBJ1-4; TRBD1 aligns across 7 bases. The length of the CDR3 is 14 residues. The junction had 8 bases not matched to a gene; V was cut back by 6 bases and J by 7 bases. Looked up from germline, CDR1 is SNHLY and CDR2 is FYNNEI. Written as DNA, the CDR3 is TGTGCCAGCAGACCTGACAGGGTCGGTGAAAAACTGTTTTTT. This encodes CASRPDRVGEKLFF.

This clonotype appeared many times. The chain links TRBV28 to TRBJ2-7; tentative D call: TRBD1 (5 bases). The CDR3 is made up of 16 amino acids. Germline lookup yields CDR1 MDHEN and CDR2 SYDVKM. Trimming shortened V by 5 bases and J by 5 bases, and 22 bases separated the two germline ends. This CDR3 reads CASSPRVWMGIHEQYF. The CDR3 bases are TGTGCCAGCAGTCCCAGGGTTTGGATGGGGATTCACGAGCAGTACTTC. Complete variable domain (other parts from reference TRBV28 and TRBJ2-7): DVKVTQSSRYLVKRTGEKVFLECVQDMDHENMFWYRQDPGLGLRLIYFSYDVKMKEKGDIPEGYSVSREKKERFSLILESASTNQTSMYLCASSPRVWMGIHEQYFGPGTRLTVT.

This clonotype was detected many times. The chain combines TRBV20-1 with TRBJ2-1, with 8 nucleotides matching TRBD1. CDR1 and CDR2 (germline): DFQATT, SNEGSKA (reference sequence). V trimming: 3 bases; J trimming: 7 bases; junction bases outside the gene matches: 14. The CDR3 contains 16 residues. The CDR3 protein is CSASFPRIQGVNEQFF. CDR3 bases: TGCAGTGCTAGTTTCCCTAGAATACAGGGGGTGAATGAGCAGTTCTTC.